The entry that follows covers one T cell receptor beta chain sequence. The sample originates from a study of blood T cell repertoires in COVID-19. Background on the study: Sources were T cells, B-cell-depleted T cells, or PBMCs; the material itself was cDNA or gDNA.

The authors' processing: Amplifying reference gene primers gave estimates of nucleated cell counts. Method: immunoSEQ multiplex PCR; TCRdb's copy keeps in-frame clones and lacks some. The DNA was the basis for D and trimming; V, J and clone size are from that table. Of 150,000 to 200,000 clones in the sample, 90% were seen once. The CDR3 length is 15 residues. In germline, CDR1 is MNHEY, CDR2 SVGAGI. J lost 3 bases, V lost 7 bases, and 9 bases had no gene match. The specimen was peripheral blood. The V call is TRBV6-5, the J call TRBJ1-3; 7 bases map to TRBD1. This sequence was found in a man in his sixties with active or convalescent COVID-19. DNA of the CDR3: TGTGCCAGCAAAATAACAGGGGCGAGTGGAAACACCATATATTTT. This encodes CASKITGASGNTIYF.